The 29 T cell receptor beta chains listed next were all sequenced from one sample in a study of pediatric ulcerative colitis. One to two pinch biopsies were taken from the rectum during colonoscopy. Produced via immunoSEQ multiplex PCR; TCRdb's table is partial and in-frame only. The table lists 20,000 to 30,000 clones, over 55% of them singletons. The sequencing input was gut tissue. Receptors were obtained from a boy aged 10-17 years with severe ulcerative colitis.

The CDR3 DNA reads TGTGCCTGGAGTGTAGAGGGGTGGGCTTTCTTT. Amino acids: CAWSVEGWAFF. The chain links TRBV30 to TRBJ1-1; maybe TRBD1 (5 bases). The CDR3 consists of 11 residues. The V gene's germline CDR1 is GTSNPN and CDR2 SVGIG (reference sequence). The ends were cut back, 0 bases at V and 11 bases at J, with 10 bases in the middle.

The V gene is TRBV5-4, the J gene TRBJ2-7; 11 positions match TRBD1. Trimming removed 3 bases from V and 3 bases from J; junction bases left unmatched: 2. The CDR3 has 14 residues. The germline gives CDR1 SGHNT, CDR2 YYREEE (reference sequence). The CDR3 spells CASSWGQGGYEQYF. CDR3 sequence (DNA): TGTGCCAGCAGCTGGGGACAGGGGGGCTACGAGCAGTACTTC.

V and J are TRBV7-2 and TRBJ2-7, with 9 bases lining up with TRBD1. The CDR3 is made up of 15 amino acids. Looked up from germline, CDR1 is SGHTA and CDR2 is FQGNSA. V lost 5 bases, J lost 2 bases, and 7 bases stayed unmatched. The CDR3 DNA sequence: TGTGCCAGCAGCCTGAGGACAGGGGAACCCTACGAGCAGTACTTC. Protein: CASSLRTGEPYEQYF.

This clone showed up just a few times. The CDR3 loop reads CASSLDSTNYGYTF. CDR3 nucleotide sequence: TGTGCCAGCAGCTTAGACAGTACTAACTATGGCTACACCTTC. The chain joins TRBV7-8 to TRBJ1-2; D is unresolved. V was trimmed by 1 base and J by 0 bases, leaving 6 bases between them. CDR3 length: 14 residues. The germline V gene encodes CDR1 SGHVS and CDR2 FQNEAQ.

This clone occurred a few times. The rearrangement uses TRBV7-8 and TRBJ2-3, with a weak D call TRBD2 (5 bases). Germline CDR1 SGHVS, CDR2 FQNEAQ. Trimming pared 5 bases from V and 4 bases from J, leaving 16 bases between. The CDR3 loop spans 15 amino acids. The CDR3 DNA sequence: TGTGCCAGCAGCAATAGACCGGACGGGGCAGATACGCAGTATTTT. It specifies CASSNRPDGADTQYF. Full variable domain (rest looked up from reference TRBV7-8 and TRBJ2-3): GAGVSQSPRYKVAKRGQDVALRCDPISGHVSLFWYQQALGQGPEFLTYFQNEAQLDKSGLPSDRFFAERPEGSVSTLKIQRTQQEDSAVYLCASSNRPDGADTQYFGPGTRLTVL.

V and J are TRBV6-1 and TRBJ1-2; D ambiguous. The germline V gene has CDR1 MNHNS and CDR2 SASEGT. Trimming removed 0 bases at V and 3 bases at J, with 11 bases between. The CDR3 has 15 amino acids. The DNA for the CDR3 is TGTGCCAGCAGTGAAGCGGAGACACCCTACTATGGCTACACCTTC. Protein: CASSEAETPYYGYTF.

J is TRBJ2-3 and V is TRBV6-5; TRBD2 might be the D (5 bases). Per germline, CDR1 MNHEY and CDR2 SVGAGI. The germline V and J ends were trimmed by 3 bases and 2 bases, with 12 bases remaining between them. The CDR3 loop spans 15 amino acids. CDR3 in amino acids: CASSYRRADTDTQYF. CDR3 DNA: TGTGCCAGCAGTTATAGGCGGGCAGACACAGATACGCAGTATTTT.

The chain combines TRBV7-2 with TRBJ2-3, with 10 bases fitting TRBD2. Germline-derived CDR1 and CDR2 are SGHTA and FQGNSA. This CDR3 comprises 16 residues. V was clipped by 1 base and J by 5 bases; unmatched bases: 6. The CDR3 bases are TGTGCCAGCAGCTTAGTGTCAACTAGCGGGATAGATACGCAGTATTTT. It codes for CASSLVSTSGIDTQYF.

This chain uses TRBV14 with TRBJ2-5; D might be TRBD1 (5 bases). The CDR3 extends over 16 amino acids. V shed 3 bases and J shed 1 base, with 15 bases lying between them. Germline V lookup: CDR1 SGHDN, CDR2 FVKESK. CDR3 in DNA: TGTGCCAGCAGCCACCGAAAGACAGTTCTCCAAGAGACCCAGTACTTC. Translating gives CASSHRKTVLQETQYF.

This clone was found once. The CDR3 coding sequence is TGTGCCAGCCGATCCGGGACTAGCGGGATCCACGAGCAGTACTTC. Protein sequence: CASRSGTSGIHEQYF. The J gene is TRBJ2-7, the V gene TRBV6-5, with 13 positions matching TRBD2. There are 15 residues in the CDR3. With 8 bases clipped from V and 5 bases from J, the junction kept 9 bases outside the gene matches. CDR1 and CDR2 (germline): MNHEY, SVGAGI.

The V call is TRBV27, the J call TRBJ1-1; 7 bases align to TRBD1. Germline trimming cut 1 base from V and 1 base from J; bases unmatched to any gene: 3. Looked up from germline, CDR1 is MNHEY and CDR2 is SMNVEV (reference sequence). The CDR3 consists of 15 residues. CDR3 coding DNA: TGTGCCAGCAGTTTATACCGGACAGGGAACACTGAAGCTTTCTTT. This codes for CASSLYRTGNTEAFF.

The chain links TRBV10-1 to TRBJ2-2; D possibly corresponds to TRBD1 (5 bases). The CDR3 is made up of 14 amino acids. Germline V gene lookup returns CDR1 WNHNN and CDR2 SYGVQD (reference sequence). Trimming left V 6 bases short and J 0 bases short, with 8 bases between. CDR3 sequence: CASSSGSNTGELFF. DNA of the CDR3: TGCGCCAGCAGCTCAGGGTCGAACACCGGGGAGCTGTTTTTT.

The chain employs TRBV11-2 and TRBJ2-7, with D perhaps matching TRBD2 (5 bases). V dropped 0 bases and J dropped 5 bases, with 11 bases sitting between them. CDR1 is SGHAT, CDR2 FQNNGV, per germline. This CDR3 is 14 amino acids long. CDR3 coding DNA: TGTGCCAGCAGCTTAGATCTGGGAGTCAACGAGCAGTACTTC. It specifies CASSLDLGVNEQYF.

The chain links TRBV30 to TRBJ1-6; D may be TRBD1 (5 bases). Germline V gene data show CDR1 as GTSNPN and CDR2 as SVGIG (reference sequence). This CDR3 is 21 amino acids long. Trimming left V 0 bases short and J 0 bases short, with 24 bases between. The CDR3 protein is CAWSVGWATDIRSSYNSPLHF. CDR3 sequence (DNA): TGTGCCTGGAGTGTAGGGTGGGCGACAGACATTAGGAGCTCCTATAATTCACCCCTCCACTTT.

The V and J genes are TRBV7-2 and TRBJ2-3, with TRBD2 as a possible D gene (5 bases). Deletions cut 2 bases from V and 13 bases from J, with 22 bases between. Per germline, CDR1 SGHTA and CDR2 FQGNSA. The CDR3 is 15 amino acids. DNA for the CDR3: TGTGCCAGCAGCTTAAAAGCTAGCAGTAGCCCGCGGGAGTATTTT. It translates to CASSLKASSSPREYF.

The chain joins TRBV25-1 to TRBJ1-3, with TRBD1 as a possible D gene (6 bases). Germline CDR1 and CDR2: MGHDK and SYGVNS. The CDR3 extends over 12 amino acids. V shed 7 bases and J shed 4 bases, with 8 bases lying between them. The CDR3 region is CASMGGGNTIYF. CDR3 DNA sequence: TGTGCCAGCATGGGGGGCGGAAACACCATATATTTT.

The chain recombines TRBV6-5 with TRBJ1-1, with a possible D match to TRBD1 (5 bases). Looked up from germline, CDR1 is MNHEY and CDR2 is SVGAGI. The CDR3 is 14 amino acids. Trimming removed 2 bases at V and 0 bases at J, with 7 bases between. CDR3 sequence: CASSYRGVNTEAFF. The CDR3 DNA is TGTGCCAGCAGTTACCGGGGGGTGAACACTGAAGCTTTCTTT.

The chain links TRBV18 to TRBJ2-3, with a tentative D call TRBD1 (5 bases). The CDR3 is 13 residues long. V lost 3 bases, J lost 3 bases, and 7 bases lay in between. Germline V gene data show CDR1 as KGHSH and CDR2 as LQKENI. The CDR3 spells CASSPRQTDTQYF. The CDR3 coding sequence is TGTGCCAGCTCACCGCGACAGACAGATACGCAGTATTTT.

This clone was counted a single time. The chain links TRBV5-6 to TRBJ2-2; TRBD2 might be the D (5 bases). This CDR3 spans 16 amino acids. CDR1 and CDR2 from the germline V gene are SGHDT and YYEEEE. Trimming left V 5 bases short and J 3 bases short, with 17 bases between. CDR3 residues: CASSPFGMHDTGELFF. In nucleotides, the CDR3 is TGTGCCAGCAGTCCCTTCGGGATGCACGACACCGGGGAGCTGTTTTTT.

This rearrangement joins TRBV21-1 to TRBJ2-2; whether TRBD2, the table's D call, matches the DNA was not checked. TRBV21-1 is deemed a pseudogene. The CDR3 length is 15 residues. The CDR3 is CASSKGLAGGLELFF. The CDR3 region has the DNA TGTGCCAGCAGCAAGGGACTAGCGGGAGGGCTGGAGCTGTTTTTT.

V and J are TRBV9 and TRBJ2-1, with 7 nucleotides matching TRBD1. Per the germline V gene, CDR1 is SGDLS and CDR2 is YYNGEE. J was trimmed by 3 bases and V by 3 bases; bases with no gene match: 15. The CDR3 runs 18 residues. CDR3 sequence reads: CASSASLRWDSHYNEQFF. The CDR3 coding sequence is TGTGCCAGCAGCGCTAGTTTGAGATGGGACAGCCACTACAATGAGCAGTTCTTC. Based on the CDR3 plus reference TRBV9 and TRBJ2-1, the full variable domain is DSGVTQTPKHLITATGQRVTLRCSPRSGDLSVYWYQQSLDQGLQFLIQYYNGEERAKGNILERFSAQQFPDLHSELNLSSLELGDSALYFCASSASLRWDSHYNEQFFGPGTRLTVL.

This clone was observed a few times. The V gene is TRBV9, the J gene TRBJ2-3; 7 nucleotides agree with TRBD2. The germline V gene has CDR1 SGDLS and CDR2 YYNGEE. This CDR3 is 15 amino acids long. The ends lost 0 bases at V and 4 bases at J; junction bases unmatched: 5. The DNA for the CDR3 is TGTGCCAGCAGCGTAGTTGGTAGCGGGTCAGATACGCAGTATTTT. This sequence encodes CASSVVGSGSDTQYF.

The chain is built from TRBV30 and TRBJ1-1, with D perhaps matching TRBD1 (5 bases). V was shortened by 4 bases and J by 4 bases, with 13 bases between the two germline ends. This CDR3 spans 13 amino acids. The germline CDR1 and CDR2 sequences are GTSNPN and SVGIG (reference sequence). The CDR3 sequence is CAWNRQGGTEAFF. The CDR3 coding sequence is TGTGCCTGGAATCGGCAGGGAGGCACTGAAGCTTTCTTT.

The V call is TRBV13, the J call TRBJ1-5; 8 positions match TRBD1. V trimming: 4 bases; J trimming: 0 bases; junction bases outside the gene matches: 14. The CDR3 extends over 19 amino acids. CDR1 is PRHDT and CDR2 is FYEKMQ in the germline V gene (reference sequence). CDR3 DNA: TGTGCCAGCAGCTGTCGAAGGGGACAGGAGTCAACTAGCAATCAGCCCCAGCATTTT. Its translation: CASSCRRGQESTSNQPQHF.

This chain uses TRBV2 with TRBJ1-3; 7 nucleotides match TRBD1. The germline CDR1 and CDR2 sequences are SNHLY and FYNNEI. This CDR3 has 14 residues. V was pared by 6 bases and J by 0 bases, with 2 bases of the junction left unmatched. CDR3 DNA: TGTGCCAGCAGCTGGGACAGCTCTGGAAACACCATATATTTT. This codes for CASSWDSSGNTIYF.

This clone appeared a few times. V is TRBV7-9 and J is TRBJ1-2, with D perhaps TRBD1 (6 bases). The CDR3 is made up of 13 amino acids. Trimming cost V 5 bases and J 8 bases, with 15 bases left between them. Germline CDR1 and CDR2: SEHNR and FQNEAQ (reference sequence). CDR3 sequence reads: CASSKQGGRGYTF. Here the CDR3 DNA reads TGTGCCAGCAGCAAACAGGGCGGGCGCGGCTACACCTTC.

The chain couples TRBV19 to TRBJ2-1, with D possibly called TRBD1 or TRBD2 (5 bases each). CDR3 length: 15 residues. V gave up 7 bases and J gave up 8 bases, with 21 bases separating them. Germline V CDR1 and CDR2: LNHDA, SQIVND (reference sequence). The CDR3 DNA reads TGTGCCAGTAACCCTCTTTGGGGGAGTTCTGATGAGCAGTTCTTC. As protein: CASNPLWGSSDEQFF.

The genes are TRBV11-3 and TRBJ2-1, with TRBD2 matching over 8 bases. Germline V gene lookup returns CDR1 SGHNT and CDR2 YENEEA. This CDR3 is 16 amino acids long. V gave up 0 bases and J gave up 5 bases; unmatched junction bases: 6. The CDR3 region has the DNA TGTGCCAGCAGCTTAGATCCGGGAGGGCCCGACAATGAGCAGTTCTTC. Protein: CASSLDPGGPDNEQFF.

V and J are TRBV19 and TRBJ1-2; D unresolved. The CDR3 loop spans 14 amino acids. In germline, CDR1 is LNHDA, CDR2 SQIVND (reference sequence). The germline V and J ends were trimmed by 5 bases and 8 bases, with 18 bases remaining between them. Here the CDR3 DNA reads TGTGCCAGTAGTGATACCGCGAACGGGGAAGGCTACACCTTC. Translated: CASSDTANGEGYTF.